This T cell receptor beta chain came from a study of identical twins (dated by TCRdb to the mid-2010s). Background on the whole study: The study deep-sequenced TCR alpha and beta repertoires from monozygotic twins, unrelated adults of various ages and cord blood to test whether fetal clonotypes persist. To rule out contamination, replicate twin experiments were performed at different times with different library preparation protocols.

Libraries were prepared through 5' RACE. The listed sequencing device is Illumina HiSeq 2000. Template switching added a universal primer binding site, and the final cDNA carried a unique molecular identifier that allowed TCR cDNA molecules to be counted accurately. First-strand cDNA for TCR alpha and beta chains was synthesized from specific primers in the conserved constant-segment region. Each cDNA library was double barcoded, with a SMART-Mk sample barcode plus Illumina barcodes, to control for contamination. TruSeq adapter sequences, together with Illumina sample barcodes, were added in two successive PCR steps. The TCR alpha and beta cDNA libraries were sequenced on the Illumina HiSeq platform using custom primers. Processing in the source paper ran as follows. MiGEC processed the raw reads to extract unique molecular identifiers, while MiXCR was used to determine the CDR3 positions. For each individual, recombination models were inferred using an EM algorithm with the repgenHMM and IGoR tools. The analysis of shared clonotypes was done with the tcR package in R, with sharing normalized by the product of cloneset sizes. To study raw recombination without the effects of thymic and clonal selection, out-of-frame nonproductive sequences were analyzed. TCRdb redid the processing of the public reads, applying fastp at Q25 and MiXCR, and retained in-frame beta chains. Every distinct CDR3 protein forms one entry, paired with its most common genes and DNA. The V and J calls come from TCRdb's annotation, not from the publication. Within this sample are 500,000 to 550,000 distinct CDR3 sequences, with about 20% of them counted one time only. Around 0.5% of the sample goes to the ten largest clones.

Broader findings and caveats from the paper: The excess sharing between twins in beta out-of-frame sequences was weaker because fewer shared sequences reduced the signal-to-noise ratio. Compared with coincidental sharing between unrelated individuals, an excess of low generation-probability sequences was observed among out-of-frame TCR alpha sequences shared between twins. Abundant cord blood beta clonotypes had fewer insertions, young adult naive repertoires showed a similar but weaker trend, and memory repertoires showed no such trend. Conclusions relied on cross-sectional statistical analysis, since the same donors could not be followed over many years. In monozygotic twins, out-of-frame TCR alpha sharing was systematically underestimated by recombination models, although the models agreed with sharing between unrelated individuals. Invariant T cells such as MAIT and iNKT could partly confound zero-insertion analyses, although diverse VJ usage argued against such confounding for most clonotypes.

Concerning this clonotype itself: The antigen it recognizes is unknown. Per-base quality was not reported, and no clone a single base away is much larger than it.

The germline V end is reduced by 4 bases and the J end by 2 bases; junction bases left unmatched: 9. Via the germline V gene, CDR1 is SGHRS and CDR2 YFSETQ. There are 17 amino acids in the CDR3, from cysteine to phenylalanine inclusive. The read is trimmed to its CDR3 DNA, 51 bases read in frame from base 1. Every donor was a healthy Caucasian. The twin cohort consisted of three pairs of female monozygotic twins, all aged about 18 to 29 years. Positive isolation kits from Invitrogen were used to isolate CD4+ and CD8+ T cell populations. The sample was also linked to a second study, of yellow fever vaccine responses in identical twins. As the second publication notes: According to the authors, in identical twins the way T cells responded to vaccination appeared partly convergent and partly personalized. The study precisely tracked vaccine-responding T cell clones in identical twins.

The sequenced sample consisted of CD4+ T cells sorted from blood. This TCR came from a woman between 18 and 30 years old in good health. The sequence joins TRBV5-1 to TRBJ2-5; 12 bases in the junction line up with TRBD2. The DNA sequence follows: TGCGCCAGCAGCCCGGGACTAGCGGGCGTCCTACAAGAGACCCAGTACTTC. It translates to CASSPGLAGVLQETQYF. With the rest looked up from the reference TRBV5-1 and TRBJ2-5 genes rather than sequenced, the full variable domain is KAGVTQTPRYLIKTRGQQVTLSCSPISGHRSVSWYQQTPGQGLQFLFEYFSETQRNKGNFPGRFSGRQFSNSRSEMNVSTLELGDSALYLCASSPGLAGVLQETQYFGPGTRLLVL.